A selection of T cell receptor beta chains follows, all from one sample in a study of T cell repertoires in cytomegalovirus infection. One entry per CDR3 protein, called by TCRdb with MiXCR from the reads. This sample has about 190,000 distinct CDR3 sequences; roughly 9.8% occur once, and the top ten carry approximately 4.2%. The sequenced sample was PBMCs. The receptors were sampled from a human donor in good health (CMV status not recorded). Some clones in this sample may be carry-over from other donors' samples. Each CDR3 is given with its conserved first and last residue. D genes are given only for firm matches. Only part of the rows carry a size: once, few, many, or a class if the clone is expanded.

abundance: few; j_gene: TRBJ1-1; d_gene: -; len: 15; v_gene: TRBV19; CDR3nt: TGTGCCAGTAACGAGCCCCGGGGAAAGAACACTGAAGCTTTCTTT; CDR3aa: CASNEPRGKNTEAFF
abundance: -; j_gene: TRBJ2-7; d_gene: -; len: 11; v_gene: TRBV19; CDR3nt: TGTGCCAGTAGTAGGGGGAGCGAGCAGTACTTC; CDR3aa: CASSRGSEQYF
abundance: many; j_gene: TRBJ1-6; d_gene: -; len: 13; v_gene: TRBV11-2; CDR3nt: TGTGCCAGCAGCTTTGCAGAAAATTCACCCCTCCACTTT; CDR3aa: CASSFAENSPLHF
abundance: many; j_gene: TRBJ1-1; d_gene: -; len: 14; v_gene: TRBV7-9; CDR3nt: TGTGCCAGCACCCTACAGGGAAGGTCTGCTGAAGCTTTCTTT; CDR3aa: CASTLQGRSAEAFF
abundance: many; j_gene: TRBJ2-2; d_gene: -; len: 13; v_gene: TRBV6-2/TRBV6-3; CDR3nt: TGTGCCAGCAGTTTCAGCTTCACCGGGGAGCTGTTTTTT; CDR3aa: CASSFSFTGELFF
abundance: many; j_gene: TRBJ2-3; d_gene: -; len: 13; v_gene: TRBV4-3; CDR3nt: TGCGCCAGCAGCCTCCTTCAGGCAGATACGCAGTATTTT; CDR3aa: CASSLLQADTQYF
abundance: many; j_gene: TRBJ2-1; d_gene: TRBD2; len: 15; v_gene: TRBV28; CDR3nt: TGTGCCAGCAGTTTACTGGCGGGAGGGAACAATGAGCAGTTCTTC; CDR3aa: CASSLLAGGNNEQFF
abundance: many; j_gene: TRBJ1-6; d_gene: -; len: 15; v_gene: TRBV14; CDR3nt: TGTGCCAGCAGCCAAGCACCCAGGGAAGGTTCACCCCTCCACTTT; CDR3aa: CASSQAPREGSPLHF
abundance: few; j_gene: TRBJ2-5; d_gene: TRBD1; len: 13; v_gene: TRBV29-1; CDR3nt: TGCAGCGTTGCGGTGATTCTAGAGGGACAGGAGTACTTC; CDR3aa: CSVAVILEGQEYF
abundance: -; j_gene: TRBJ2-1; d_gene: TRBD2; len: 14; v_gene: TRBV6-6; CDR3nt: TGTGCCAGCACCGGCGGGAGGGCCCTAAATGAGCAGTTCTTC; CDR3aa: CASTGGRALNEQFF
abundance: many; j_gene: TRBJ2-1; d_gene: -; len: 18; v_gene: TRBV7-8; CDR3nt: TGTGCCAGCAGCTTATGGGGGCCAGGCGGGAGAACCTACAATGAGCAGTTCTTC; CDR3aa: CASSLWGPGGRTYNEQFF
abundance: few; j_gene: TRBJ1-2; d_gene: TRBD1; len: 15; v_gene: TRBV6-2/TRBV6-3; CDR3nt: TGTGCCAGCAGTACTTCCAGGGGGCAGCGCTATGGCTACACCTTC; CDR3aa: CASSTSRGQRYGYTF
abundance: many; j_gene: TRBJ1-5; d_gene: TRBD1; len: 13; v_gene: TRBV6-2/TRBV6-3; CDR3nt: TGTGCCAGCAGGACGACAGGGAATCAGCCCCAGCATTTT; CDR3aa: CASRTTGNQPQHF
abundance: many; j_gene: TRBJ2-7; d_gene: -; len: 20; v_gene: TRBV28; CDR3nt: TGTGCCAGCAGTTTATGCATAGGAGTAGTATACGGTTTGGGTTTCTACGAGCAGTACTTC; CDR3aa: CASSLCIGVVYGLGFYEQYF
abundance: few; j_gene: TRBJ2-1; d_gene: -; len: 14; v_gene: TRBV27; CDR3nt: TGTGCCAGCAGTTTCTCAGGGCGTAACGATGAGCAGTTCTTC; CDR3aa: CASSFSGRNDEQFF
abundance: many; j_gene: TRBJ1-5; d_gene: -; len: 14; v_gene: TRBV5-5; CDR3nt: TGTGCCAGCAGCTTGCTTGGGGGCAATCAGCCCCAGCATTTT; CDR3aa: CASSLLGGNQPQHF
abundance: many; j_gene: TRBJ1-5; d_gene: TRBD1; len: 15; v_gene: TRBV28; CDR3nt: TGTGCCAGCAGTACCGGGACAGGGCGGGTTCAGCCCCAGCATTTT; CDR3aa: CASSTGTGRVQPQHF
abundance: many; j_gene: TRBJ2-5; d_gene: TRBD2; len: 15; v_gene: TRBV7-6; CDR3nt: TGTGCCAGCAGCCAGGGACTAGCGGGAGTAGAGACCCAGTACTTC; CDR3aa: CASSQGLAGVETQYF
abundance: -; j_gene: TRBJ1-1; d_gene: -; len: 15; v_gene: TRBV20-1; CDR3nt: TGCAGTGCTAGAGACCCCGGGCAGATGAACACTGAAGCTTTCTTT; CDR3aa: CSARDPGQMNTEAFF
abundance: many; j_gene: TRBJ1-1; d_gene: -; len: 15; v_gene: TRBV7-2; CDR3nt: TGTGCCAGCAGCTTTAAATGGGATCCGAACACTGAAGCTTTCTTT; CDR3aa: CASSFKWDPNTEAFF
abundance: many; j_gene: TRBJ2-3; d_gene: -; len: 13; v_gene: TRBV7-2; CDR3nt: TGTGCCAGCAGCTTAACCAACACAGATACGCAGTATTTT; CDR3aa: CASSLTNTDTQYF
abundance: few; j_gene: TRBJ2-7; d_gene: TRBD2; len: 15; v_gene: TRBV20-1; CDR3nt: TGCAGTGCTTACCCTTCTAGCGGGGGTGTCTACGAGCAGTACTTC; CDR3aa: CSAYPSSGGVYEQYF
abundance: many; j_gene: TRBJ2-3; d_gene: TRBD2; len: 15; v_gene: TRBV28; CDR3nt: TGTGCCAGCAGTTCCTCGGGGGGATACACAGATACGCAGTATTTT; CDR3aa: CASSSSGGYTDTQYF
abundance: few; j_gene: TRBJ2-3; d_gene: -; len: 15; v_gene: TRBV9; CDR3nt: TGTGCCAGCAGCCCGAGGGAGGGACACACAGATACGCAGTATTTT; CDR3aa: CASSPREGHTDTQYF
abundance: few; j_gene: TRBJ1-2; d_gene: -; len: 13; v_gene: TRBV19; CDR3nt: TGTGCCAGTAGTATGCTAACGGGATATGGCTACACCTTC; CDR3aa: CASSMLTGYGYTF
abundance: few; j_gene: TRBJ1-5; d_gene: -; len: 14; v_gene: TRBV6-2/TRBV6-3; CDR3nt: TGTGCCAGCAGCCCATGGGGGGGCAATCAGCCCCAGCATTTT; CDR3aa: CASSPWGGNQPQHF
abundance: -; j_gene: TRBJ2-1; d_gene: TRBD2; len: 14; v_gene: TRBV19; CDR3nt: TGTGCCAGTAACGCGGGAGGGCCACGCAATGAGCAGTTCTTC; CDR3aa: CASNAGGPRNEQFF
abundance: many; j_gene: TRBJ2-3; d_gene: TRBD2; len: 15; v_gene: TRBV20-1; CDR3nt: TGCAGTGCTAGGAACCTAGCGGACGTGAGAGATACGCAGTATTTT; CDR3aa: CSARNLADVRDTQYF
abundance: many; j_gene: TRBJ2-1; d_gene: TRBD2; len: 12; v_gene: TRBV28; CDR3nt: TGTGCCAGCAGCCCGGGACTAAAAGTTAAGTTCTTC; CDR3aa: CASSPGLKVKFF
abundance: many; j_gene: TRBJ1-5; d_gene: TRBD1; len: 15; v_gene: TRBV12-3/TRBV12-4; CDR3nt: TGTGCCAGCAGTCCCAAGACAGGGGCTATTCAGCCCCAGCATTTT; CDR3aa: CASSPKTGAIQPQHF
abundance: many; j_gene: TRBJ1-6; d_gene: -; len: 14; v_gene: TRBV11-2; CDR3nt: TGTGCCAGCAGCCTTGGGAGGCTACGTTCACCCCTCCACTTT; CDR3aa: CASSLGRLRSPLHF
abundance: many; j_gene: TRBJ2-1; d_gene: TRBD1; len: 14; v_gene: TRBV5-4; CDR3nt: TGTGCCAGCAGCCGGACGGGACAGGACAATGAGCAGTTCTTC; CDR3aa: CASSRTGQDNEQFF
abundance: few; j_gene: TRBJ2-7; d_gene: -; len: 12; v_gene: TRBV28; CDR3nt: TGTGCCAGCAGTTTTGAAAGGCACGAGCAGTACTTC; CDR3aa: CASSFERHEQYF